This T cell receptor (beta chain) was recovered during a study of blood T cell repertoires in COVID-19. Background on the study: Nucleic acid was either cDNA or gDNA, and it came from T cells, B-cell-depleted T cells, or PBMCs.

Authors' processing steps: Cell counts per sample came from amplifying reference gene primers. The table came from immunoSEQ multiplex PCR; TCRdb's copy has only in-frame clones and leaves some out. That table furnishes V, J and clone size, whereas the DNA furnished D and trimming. Among about 290,000 clones listed, under 90% were seen once. Enrolled during active infection, Seattle patients were then followed longitudinally. Sequencing was done on a sample of peripheral blood. The sequence was collected from a woman in her 30s with COVID-19, enrolled during active disease.

For the CDR3, the DNA is TGTGCCAGCAGCTCCCTGGGACAGGGGGTGTCTGAAGCTTTCTTT. It yields the protein CASSSLGQGVSEAFF. The rearrangement uses TRBV7-9 and TRBJ1-1, with 11 bases fitting TRBD1. CDR3 length: 15 amino acids. Trimming at V came to 4 bases and at J to 6 bases, leaving 7 bases not matched to a gene. Germline V lookup: CDR1 SEHNR, CDR2 FQNEAQ (reference sequence).